This TCR beta chain was identified during a study of blood T cell repertoires in COVID-19. The overall study: Italy, Spain and the United States were the sources of the convalescent and acute COVID-19 samples. Nucleic acid was either cDNA or gDNA, and it came from T cells, B-cell-depleted T cells, or PBMCs.

CDR1 and CDR2 (germline): LNHDA, SQIVND (reference sequence). Trimming removed 3 bases from V and 4 bases from J; junction bases left unmatched: 15. CDR3 length: 18 residues. The authors' processing: Reference gene primer amplification in the assay estimated nucleated cell counts. The repertoire was sequenced with immunoSEQ multiplex PCR; TCRdb's copy has only in-frame clones and lacks some. V, J and clone size are taken as reported in that table, and D and trimming were inferred from the DNA itself. The table lists some 100,000 clones, around 85% of them singletons. This sequence joins TRBV19 and TRBJ1-3, with TRBD1 identical over 7 bases. Sequencing used peripheral blood. This clonotype was obtained from a woman in her sixties or seventies with active or convalescent COVID-19. CDR3 DNA: TGTGCCAGTAGTATGGTATGGTTCCGGGACAGCATCGGAAACACCATATATTTT. Translated, it gives CASSMVWFRDSIGNTIYF.